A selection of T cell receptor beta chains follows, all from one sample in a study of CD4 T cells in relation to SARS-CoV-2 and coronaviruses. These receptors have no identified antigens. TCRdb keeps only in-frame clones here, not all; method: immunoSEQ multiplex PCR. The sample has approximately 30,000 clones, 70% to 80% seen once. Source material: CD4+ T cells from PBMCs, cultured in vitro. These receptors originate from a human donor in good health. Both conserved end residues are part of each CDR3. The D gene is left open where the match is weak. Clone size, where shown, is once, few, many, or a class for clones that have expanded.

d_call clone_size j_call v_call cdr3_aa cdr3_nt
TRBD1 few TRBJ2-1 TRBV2 CASQETGGYNEQFF TGTGCCAGCCAAGAGACAGGGGGATACAATGAGCAGTTCTTC
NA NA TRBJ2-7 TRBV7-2 CASTLPPGGEQYF TGTGCCAGCACCCTCCCCCCCGGGGGCGAGCAGTACTTC
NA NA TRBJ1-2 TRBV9 CASSVALGHRGYTF TGTGCCAGCAGCGTAGCTTTGGGACATCGGGGCTACACCTTC
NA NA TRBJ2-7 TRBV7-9 CASSLDVGEQYF TGTGCCAGCAGCTTAGATGTCGGCGAGCAGTACTTC
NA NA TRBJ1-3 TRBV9 CASSVGDSGNTIYF TGTGCCAGCAGCGTAGGGGACTCTGGAAACACCATATATTTT
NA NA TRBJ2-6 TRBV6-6 CASSHLTPSGANVLTF TGTGCCAGCAGCCACCTAACCCCCTCTGGGGCCAACGTCCTGACTTTC
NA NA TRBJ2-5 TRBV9 CASSSFGLTQETQYF TGTGCCAGCAGCTCCTTCGGACTGACACAAGAGACCCAGTACTTC
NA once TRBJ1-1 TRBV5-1 CASSLAGIAYMGAFF TGCGCCAGCAGCTTGGCAGGCATCGCCTACATGGGAGCTTTCTTT
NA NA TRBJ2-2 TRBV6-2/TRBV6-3 CASSYRGIGGELFF TGTGCCAGCAGTTACAGGGGGATCGGCGGGGAGCTGTTTTTT
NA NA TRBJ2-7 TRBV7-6 CASSLVSQGPYEQYF TGTGCCAGCAGCTTAGTTAGTCAGGGGCCATACGAGCAGTACTTC
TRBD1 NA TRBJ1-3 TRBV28 CASSLSRTGTGGNTIYF TGTGCCAGCAGTCTAAGCCGGACCGGGACAGGAGGAAACACCATATATTTT
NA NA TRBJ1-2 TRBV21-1 CASMLRQAFYYGYTF TGTGCCAGCATGCTTAGACAGGCGTTTTACTATGGCTACACCTTC
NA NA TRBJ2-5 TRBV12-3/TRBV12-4 CASSYTGGETQYF TGTGCCAGCAGCTACACGGGTGGGGAGACCCAGTACTTC
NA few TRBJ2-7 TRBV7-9 CASSLETYEQYF TGTGCCAGCAGCTTAGAAACCTACGAGCAGTACTTC
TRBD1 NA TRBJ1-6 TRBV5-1 CASSPAGQGNSPLHF TGCGCCAGCAGCCCGGCGGGACAGGGGAATTCACCCCTCCACTTT
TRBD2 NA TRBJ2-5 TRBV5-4 CASSLRGGLGETQYF TGTGCCAGCAGCTTACGGGGGGGCCTGGGAGAGACCCAGTACTTC
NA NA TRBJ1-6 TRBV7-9 CASSPGGGGNSPLHF TGTGCCAGCAGCCCTGGGGGGGGCGGAAATTCACCCCTCCACTTT
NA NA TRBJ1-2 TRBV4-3 CASSQEKSIDYGYTF TGCGCCAGCAGCCAAGAGAAATCCATTGACTATGGCTACACCTTC
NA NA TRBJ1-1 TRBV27 CASRDPNTEAFF TGTGCCAGCAGGGATCCAAACACTGAAGCTTTCTTT
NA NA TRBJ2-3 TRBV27 CASSLWEGTDTQYF TGTGCCAGCAGTTTATGGGAGGGCACAGATACGCAGTATTTT
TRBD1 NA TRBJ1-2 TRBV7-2 CASRTGRSGDYGYTF TGTGCCAGTAGGACAGGGCGCTCTGGGGACTATGGCTACACCTTC
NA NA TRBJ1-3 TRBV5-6 CASSLVQGTYSGNTIYF TGTGCCAGCAGCTTGGTTCAGGGAACCTACTCTGGAAACACCATATATTTT
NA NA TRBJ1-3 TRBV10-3 CAISTPATGNTIYF TGTGCCATCAGTACCCCGGCGACTGGAAACACCATATATTTT
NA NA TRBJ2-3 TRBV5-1 CASSQRRDTGGSTDTQYF TGCGCCAGCAGCCAACGCCGGGACACTGGGGGAAGCACAGATACGCAGTATTTT
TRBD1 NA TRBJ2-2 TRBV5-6 CASSSQGFPGELFF TGTGCCAGCAGCTCACAGGGGTTCCCCGGGGAGCTGTTTTTT
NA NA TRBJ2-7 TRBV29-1 CSVLGGDGMPYEQYF TGCAGCGTGCTGGGGGGTGATGGAATGCCCTACGAGCAGTACTTC
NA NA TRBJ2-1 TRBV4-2 CASSRTGWDEQFF TGTGCCAGCAGCCGAACCGGGTGGGATGAGCAGTTCTTC
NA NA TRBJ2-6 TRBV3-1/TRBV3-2 CASSPGFSGANVLTF TGTGCCAGCAGCCCAGGGTTCTCTGGGGCCAACGTCCTGACTTTC
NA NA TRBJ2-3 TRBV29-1 CSVEDYVKGTDTQYF TGCAGCGTTGAAGATTACGTTAAGGGTACAGATACGCAGTATTTT
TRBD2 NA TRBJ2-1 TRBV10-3 CAISESGGGRAGNEQFF TGTGCCATCAGTGAGTCCGGAGGCGGGAGGGCCGGGAATGAGCAGTTCTTC
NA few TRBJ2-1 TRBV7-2 CASSLDVATAGHEQFF TGTGCCAGCAGCTTAGACGTAGCTACCGCTGGGCATGAGCAGTTCTTC
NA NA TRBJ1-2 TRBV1 CTSSPRHRLTGGYTF TGCACCAGCAGCCCCCGCCACAGGCTTACGGGGGGCTACACCTTC
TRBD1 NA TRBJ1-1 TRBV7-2 CASSRSGQATEAFF TGTGCCAGCAGCCGCAGTGGACAGGCCACTGAAGCTTTCTTT
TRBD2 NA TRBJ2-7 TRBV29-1 CSVEPSGNHEQYF TGCAGCGTTGAGCCTAGCGGGAACCACGAGCAGTACTTC
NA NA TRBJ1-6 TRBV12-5 CASGLSSQGRSPLHF TGTGCTAGTGGTTTATCGTCCCAGGGACGATCACCCCTCCACTTT
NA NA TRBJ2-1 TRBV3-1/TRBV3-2 CASSHRRGEQFF TGTGCCAGCAGCCACAGACGCGGTGAGCAGTTCTTC
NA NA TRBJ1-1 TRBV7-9 CASSTSKGKGVIEAFF TGTGCCAGCAGCACTTCAAAGGGGAAAGGGGTAATTGAAGCTTTCTTT
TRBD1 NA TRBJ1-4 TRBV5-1 CASSPETGLREKLFF TGCGCCAGCAGCCCCGAGACAGGGCTCCGTGAAAAACTGTTTTTT
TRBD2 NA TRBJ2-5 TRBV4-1 CASSQPSGAEGETQYF TGCGCCAGCAGCCAGCCTAGCGGGGCCGAAGGAGAGACCCAGTACTTC
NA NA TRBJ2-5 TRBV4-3 CASSQDRGGVGETQYF TGCGCCAGCAGCCAAGATCGAGGAGGGGTTGGGGAGACCCAGTACTTC
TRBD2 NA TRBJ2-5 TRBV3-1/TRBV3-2 CASSQGMTSGTQETQYF TGTGCCAGCAGCCAAGGGATGACTAGCGGGACCCAAGAGACCCAGTACTTC
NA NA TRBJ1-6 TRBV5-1 CASSLLARGQDNSPLHF TGCGCCAGCAGCTTGTTGGCCCGAGGCCAAGATAATTCACCCCTCCACTTT
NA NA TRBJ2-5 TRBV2 CANSPARETQYF TGTGCCAACTCCCCGGCAAGAGAGACCCAGTACTTC
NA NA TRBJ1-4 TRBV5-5 CASSLAPSGGNEKLFF TGTGCCAGCAGCTTGGCTCCCTCGGGAGGAAATGAAAAACTGTTTTTT
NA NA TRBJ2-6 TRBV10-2 CASSPETAGANVLTF TGCGCCAGCAGTCCCGAAACAGCCGGGGCCAACGTCCTGACTTTC
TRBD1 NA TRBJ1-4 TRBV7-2 CASTSPRDRGREKLFF TGTGCCAGCACCTCCCCCCGAGACAGGGGGCGGGAAAAACTGTTTTTT
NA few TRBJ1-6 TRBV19 CASGGSNNSPLHF TGTGCCAGTGGCGGATCAAATAATTCACCCCTCCACTTT
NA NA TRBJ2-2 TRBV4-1 CASSQAWGEAPTGELFF TGCGCCAGCAGCCAAGCCTGGGGGGAGGCCCCCACCGGGGAGCTGTTTTTT
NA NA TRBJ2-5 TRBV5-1 CASSLDLLQETQYF TGCGCCAGCAGCTTGGACTTGCTCCAAGAGACCCAGTACTTC
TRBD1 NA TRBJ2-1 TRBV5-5 CASSSTGLGYYNEQFF TGTGCCAGCAGCTCGACAGGGTTGGGTTACTACAATGAGCAGTTCTTC
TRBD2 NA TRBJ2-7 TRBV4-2 CASSSRTSGRARDEQYF TGTGCCAGCAGCTCTCGGACTAGCGGGAGGGCTAGGGACGAGCAGTACTTC